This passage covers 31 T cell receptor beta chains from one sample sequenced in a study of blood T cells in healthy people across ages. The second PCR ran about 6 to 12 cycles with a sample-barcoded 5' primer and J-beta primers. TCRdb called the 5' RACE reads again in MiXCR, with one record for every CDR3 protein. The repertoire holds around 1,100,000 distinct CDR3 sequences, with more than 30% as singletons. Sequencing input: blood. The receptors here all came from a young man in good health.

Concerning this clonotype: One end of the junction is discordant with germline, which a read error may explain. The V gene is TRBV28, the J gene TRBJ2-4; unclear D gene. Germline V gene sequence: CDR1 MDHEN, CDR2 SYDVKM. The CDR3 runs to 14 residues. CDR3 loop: CASSPPGTKNSQYF. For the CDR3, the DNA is TGTGCCAGCAGTCCCCCCGGAACCAAAAACAGTCAGTACTTC.

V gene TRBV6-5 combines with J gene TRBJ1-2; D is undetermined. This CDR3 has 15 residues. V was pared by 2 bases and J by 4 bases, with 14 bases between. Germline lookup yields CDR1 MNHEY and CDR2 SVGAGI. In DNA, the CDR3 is TGTGCCAGCAGTTACCTTAGCGCAGGCGGCTATGGCTACACCTTC. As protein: CASSYLSAGGYGYTF.

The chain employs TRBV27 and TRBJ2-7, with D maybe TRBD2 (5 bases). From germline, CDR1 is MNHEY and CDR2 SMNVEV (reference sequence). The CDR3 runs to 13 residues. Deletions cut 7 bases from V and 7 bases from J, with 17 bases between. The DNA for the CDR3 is TGTGCCAGCACCATAGGTCGGGGAAATGAGCAGTACTTC. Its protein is CASTIGRGNEQYF.

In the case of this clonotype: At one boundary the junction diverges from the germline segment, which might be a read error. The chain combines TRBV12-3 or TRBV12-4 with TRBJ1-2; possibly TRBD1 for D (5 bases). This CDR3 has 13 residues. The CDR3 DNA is TGCGCCGGCAGTTTAGGGGAGCTCTATGGCTACACCTTC. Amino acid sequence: CAGSLGELYGYTF.

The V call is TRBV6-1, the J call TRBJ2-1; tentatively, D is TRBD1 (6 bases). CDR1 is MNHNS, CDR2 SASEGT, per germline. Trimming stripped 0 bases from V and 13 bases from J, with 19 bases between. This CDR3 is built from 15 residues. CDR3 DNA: TGTGCCAGCAGTGAAGCAACAGGGATGGGGGAGACCCAGTTCTTC. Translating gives CASSEATGMGETQFF.

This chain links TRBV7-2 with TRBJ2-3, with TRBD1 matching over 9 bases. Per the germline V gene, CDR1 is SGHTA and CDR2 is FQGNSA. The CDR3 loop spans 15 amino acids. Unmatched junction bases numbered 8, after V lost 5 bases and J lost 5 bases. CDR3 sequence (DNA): TGTGCCAGCAGCCTTGGGACAGGGACCCGAGATACGCAGTATTTT. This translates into CASSLGTGTRDTQYF.

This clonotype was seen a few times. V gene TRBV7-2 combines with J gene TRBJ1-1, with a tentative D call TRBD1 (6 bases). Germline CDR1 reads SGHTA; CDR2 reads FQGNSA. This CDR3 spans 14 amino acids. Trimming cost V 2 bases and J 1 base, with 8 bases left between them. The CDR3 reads CASSLQGQNTEAFF. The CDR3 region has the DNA TGTGCCAGCAGCTTACAGGGGCAGAACACTGAAGCTTTCTTT.

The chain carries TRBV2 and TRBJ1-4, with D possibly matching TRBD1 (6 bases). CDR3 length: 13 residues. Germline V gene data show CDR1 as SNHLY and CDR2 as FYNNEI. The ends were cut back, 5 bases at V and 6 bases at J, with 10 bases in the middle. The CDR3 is CASSSGADEKLFF. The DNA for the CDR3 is TGTGCCAGCAGTTCGGGGGCGGATGAAAAACTGTTTTTT.

The CDR3, as DNA: TGTGCCAGCACTGCCGGGGGTGACAATGAGCAGTTCTTC. This gives the protein CASTAGGDNEQFF. The chain uses TRBV2 and TRBJ2-1; D is possibly TRBD2 (6 bases). The CDR3 runs to 13 residues. Trimming left V 7 bases short and J 5 bases short, with 12 bases between. The germline CDR1 and CDR2 sequences are SNHLY and FYNNEI.

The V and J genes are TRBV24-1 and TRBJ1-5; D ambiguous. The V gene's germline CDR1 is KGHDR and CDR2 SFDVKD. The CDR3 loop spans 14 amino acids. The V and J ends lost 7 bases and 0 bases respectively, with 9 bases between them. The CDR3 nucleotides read TGTGCCACCAGCGACGGATATAGCAATCAGCCCCAGCATTTT. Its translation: CATSDGYSNQPQHF.

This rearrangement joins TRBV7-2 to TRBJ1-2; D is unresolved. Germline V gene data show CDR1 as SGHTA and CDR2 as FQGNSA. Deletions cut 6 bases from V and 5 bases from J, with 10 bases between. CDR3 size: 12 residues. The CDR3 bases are TGTGCCAGCAGACCTCTGGGGTATGGCTACACCTTC. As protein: CASRPLGYGYTF.

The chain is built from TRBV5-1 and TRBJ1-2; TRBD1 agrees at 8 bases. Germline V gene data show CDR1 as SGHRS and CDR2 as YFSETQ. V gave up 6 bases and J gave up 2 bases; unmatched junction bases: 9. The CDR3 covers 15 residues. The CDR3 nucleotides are TGCGCCAGCAAAAGGACAGGGCCCATGAACTATGGCTACACCTTC. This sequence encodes CASKRTGPMNYGYTF.

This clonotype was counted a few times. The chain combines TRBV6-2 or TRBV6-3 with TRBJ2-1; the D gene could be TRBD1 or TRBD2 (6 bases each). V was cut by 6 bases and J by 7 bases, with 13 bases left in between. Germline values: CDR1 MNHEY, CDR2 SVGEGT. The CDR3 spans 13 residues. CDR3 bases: TGTGCCAGCAGCGGGGGCCAGCTAAATGAGCAGTTCTTC. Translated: CASSGGQLNEQFF.

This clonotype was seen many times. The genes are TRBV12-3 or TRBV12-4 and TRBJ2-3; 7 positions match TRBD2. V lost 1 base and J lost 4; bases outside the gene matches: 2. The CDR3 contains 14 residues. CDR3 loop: CASSLGTRADTQYF. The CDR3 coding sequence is TGTGCCAGCAGTTTAGGGACTAGGGCAGATACGCAGTATTTT.

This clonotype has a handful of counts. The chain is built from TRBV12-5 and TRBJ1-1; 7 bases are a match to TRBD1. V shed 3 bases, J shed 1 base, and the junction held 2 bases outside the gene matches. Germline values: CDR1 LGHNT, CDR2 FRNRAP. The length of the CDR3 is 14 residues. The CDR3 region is CASGFTGENTEAFF. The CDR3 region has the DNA TGTGCTAGTGGTTTCACAGGGGAGAACACTGAAGCTTTCTTT. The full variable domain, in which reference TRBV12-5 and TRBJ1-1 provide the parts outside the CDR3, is DARVTQTPRHKVTEMGQEVTMRCQPILGHNTVFWYRQTMMQGLELLAYFRNRAPLDDSGMPKDRFSAEMPDATLATLKIQPSEPRDSAVYFCASGFTGENTEAFFGQGTRLTVV.

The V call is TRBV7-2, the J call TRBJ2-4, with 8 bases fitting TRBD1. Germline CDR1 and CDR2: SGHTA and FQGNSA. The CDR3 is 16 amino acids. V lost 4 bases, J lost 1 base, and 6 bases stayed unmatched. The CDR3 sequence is CASSSGQGSAKNIQYF. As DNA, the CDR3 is TGTGCCAGCAGCTCAGGACAGGGTAGTGCCAAAAACATTCAGTACTTC.

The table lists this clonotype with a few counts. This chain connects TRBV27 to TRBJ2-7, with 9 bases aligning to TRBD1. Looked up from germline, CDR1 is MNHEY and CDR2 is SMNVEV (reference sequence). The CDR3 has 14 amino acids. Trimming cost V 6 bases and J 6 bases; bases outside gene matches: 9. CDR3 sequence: CASSRDRVSREQYF. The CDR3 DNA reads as TGTGCCAGCAGCCGGGACAGGGTTTCCCGCGAGCAGTACTTC.

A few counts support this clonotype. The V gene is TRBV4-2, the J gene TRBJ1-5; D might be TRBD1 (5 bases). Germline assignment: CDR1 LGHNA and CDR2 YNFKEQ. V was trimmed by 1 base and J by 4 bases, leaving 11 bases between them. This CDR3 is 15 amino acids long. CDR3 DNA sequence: TGTGCCAGCAGCCAAGTACCGGGGCCGAATCAGCCCCAGCATTTT. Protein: CASSQVPGPNQPQHF.

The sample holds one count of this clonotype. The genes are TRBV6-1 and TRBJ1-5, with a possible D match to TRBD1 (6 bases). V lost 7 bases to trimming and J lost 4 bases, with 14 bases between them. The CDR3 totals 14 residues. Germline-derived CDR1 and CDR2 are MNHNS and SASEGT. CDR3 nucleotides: TGTGCCAGCATCACCGACAGGAATAATCAGCCCCAGCATTTT. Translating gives CASITDRNNQPQHF.

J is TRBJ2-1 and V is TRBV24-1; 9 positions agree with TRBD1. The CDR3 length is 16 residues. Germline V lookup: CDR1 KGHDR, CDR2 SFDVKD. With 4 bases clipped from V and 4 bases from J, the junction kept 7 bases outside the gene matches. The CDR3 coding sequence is TGTGCCACCAGTGACCAGACAGGGGGTGGTTACAATGAGCAGTTCTTC. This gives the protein CATSDQTGGGYNEQFF.

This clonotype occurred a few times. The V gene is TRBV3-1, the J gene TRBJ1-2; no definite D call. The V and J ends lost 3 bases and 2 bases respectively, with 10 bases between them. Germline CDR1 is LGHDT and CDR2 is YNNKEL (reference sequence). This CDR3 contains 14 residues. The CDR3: CASSQASGNYGYTF. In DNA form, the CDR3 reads TGTGCCAGCAGCCAGGCGTCAGGAAACTATGGCTACACCTTC.

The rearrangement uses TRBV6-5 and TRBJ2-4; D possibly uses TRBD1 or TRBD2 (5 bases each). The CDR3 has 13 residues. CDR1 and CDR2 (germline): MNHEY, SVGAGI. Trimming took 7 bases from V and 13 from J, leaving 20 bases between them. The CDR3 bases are TGTGCCAGCACCAAAACTGGGGCGGGTGAGCAGTACTTC. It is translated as CASTKTGAGEQYF.

The CDR3 DNA reads TGTGCCAGCAGCCATGCTAGCGGGGGCAAAAGAAAAATCACAGATACGCAGTATTTT. Protein sequence: CASSHASGGKRKITDTQYF. This chain links TRBV3-1 with TRBJ2-3, with TRBD2 identical over 10 bases. This CDR3 is built from 19 residues. The ends lost 3 bases at V and 2 bases at J; junction bases unmatched: 14. CDR1 is LGHDT, CDR2 YNNKEL, per germline (reference sequence).

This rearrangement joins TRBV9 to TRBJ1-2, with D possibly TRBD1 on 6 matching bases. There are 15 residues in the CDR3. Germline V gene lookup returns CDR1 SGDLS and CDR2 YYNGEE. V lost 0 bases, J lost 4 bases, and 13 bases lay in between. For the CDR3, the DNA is TGTGCCAGCAGCGTAGCTGCCGGGACAACCTATGGCTACACCTTC. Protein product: CASSVAAGTTYGYTF.

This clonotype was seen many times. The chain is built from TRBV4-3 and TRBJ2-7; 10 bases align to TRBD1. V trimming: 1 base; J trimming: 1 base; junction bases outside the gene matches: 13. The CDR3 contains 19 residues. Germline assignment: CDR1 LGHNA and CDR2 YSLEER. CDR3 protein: CASSQGRGTGDAGSYEQYF. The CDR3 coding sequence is TGCGCCAGCAGCCAAGGCAGGGGGACAGGGGACGCAGGTTCCTACGAGCAGTACTTC.

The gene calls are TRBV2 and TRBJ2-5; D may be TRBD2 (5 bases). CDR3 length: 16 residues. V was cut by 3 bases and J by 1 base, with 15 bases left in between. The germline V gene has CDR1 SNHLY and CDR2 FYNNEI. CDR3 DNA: TGTGCCAGCAGTGAGGGGTGGACTGGAGTCCAAGAGACCCAGTACTTC. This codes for CASSEGWTGVQETQYF.

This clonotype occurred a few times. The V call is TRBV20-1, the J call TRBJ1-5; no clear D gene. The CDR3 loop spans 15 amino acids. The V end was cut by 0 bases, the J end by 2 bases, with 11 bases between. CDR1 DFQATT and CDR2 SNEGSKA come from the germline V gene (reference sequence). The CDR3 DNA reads TGCAGTGCTAGAGACGGGAATAGCGGCAATCAGCCCCAGCATTTT. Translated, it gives CSARDGNSGNQPQHF.

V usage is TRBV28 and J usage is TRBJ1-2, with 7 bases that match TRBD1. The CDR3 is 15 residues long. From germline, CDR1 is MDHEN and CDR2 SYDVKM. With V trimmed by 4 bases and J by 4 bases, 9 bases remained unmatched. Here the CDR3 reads CASSSLQGGPYGYTF. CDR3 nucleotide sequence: TGTGCCAGCAGTTCCCTGCAGGGGGGCCCCTATGGCTACACCTTC.

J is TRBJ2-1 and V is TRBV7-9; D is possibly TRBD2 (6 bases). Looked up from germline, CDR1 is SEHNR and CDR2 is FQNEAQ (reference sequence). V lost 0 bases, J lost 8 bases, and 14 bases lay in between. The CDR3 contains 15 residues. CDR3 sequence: CASSLASGPGDEQFF. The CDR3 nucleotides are TGTGCCAGCAGCTTAGCTTCGGGGCCGGGGGATGAGCAGTTCTTC.

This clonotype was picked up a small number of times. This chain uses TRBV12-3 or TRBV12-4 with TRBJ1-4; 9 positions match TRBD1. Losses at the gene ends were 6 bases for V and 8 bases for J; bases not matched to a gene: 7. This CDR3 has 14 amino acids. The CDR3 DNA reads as TGTGCCAGCAGGATTACAGGGGGCGAGGAAAAACTGTTTTTT. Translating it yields CASRITGGEEKLFF.

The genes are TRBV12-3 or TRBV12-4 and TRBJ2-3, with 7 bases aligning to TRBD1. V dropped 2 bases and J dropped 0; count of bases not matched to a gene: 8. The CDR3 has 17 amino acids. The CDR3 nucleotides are TGTGCCAGCAGTTTACTCCAGGGGGTCCCCAGCACAGATACGCAGTATTTT. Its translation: CASSLLQGVPSTDTQYF.